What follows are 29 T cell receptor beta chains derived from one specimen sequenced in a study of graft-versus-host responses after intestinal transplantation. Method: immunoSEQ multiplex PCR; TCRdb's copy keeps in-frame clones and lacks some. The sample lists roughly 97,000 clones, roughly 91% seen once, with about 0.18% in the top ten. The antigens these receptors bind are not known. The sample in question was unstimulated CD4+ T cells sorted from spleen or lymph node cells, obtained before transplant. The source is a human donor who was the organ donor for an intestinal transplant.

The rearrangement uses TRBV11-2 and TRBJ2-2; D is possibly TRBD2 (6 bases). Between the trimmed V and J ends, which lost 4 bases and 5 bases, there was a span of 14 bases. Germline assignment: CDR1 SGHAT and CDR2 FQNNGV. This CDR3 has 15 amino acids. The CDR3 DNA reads TGTGCCAGCAGCTACCCGACCGGGGGTACCGGGGAGCTGTTTTTT. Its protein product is CASSYPTGGTGELFF.

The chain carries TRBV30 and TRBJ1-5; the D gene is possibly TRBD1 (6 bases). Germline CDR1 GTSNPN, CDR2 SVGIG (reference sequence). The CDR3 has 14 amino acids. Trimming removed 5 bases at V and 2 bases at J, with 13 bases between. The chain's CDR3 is CAWDPGHRNQPQHF. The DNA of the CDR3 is TGTGCCTGGGATCCGGGACATCGCAATCAGCCCCAGCATTTT.

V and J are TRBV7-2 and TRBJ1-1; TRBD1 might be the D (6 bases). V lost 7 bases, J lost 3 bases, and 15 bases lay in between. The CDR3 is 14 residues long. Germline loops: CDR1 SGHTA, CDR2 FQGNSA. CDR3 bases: TGTGCCAGCACCTGGACAGCAGGGGACACTGAAGCTTTCTTT. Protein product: CASTWTAGDTEAFF. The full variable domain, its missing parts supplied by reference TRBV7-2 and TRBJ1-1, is GAGVSQSPSNKVTEKGKDVELRCDPISGHTALYWYRQSLGQGLEFLIYFQGNSAPDKSGLPSDRFSAERTGGSVSTLTIQRTQQEDSAVYLCASTWTAGDTEAFFGQGTRLTVV.

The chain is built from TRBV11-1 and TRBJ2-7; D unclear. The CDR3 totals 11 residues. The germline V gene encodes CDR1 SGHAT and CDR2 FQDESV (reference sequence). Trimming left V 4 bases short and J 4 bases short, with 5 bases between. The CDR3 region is CASSSSYEQYF. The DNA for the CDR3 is TGTGCCAGCAGCTCCAGTTACGAGCAGTACTTC.

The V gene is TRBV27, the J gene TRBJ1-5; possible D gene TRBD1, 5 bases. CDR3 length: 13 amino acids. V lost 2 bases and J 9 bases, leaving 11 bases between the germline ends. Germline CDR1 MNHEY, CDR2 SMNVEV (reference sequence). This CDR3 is CASSLGASSPQHF. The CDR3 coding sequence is TGTGCCAGCAGTTTAGGGGCGTCGTCGCCCCAGCATTTT.

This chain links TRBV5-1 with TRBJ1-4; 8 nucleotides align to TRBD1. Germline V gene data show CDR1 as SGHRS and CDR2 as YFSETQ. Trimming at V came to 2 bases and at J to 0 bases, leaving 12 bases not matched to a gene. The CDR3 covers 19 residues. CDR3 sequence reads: CASSFPRTGRAPTNEKLFF. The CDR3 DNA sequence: TGCGCCAGCAGCTTCCCCCGGACAGGGAGGGCCCCAACTAATGAAAAACTGTTTTTT.

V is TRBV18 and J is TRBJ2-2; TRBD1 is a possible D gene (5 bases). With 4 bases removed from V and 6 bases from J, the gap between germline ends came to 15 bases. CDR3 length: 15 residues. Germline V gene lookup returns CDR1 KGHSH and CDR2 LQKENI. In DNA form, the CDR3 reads TGTGCCAGCTCACACAGGACAACCCTCGCCGGGGAGCTGTTTTTT. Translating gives CASSHRTTLAGELFF.

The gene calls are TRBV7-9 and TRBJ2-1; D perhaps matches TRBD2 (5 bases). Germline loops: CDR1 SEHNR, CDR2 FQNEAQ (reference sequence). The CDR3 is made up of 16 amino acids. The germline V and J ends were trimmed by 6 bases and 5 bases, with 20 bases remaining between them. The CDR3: CASRIESGWAHNEQFF. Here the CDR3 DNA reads TGTGCCAGCAGGATCGAATCGGGGTGGGCCCACAATGAGCAGTTCTTC.

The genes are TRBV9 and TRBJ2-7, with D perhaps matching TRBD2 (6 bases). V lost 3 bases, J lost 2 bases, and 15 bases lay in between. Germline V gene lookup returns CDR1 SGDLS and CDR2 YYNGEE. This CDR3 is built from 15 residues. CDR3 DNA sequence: TGTGCCAGCAGCGCAGACCCAGGGAGGACCTACGAGCAGTACTTC. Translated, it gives CASSADPGRTYEQYF. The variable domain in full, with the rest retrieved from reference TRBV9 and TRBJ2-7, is DSGVTQTPKHLITATGQRVTLRCSPRSGDLSVYWYQQSLDQGLQFLIQYYNGEERAKGNILERFSAQQFPDLHSELNLSSLELGDSALYFCASSADPGRTYEQYFGPGTRLTVT.

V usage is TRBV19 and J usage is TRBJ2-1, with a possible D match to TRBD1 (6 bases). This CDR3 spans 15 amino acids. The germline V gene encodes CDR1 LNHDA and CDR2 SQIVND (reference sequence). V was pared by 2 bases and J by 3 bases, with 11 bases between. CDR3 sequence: CASSIRDKIYNEQFF. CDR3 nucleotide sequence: TGTGCCAGTAGTATAAGGGACAAGATCTACAATGAGCAGTTCTTC.

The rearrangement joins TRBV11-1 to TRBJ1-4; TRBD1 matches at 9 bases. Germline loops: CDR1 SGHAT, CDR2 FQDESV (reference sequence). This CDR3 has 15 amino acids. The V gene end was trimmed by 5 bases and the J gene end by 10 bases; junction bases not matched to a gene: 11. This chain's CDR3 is CASSALWTGAGKLFF. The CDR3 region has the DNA TGTGCCAGCAGCGCCCTCTGGACAGGGGCCGGAAAACTGTTTTTT.

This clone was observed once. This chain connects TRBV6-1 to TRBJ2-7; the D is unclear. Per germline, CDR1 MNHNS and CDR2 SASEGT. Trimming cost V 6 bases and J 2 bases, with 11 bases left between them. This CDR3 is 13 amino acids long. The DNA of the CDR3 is TGTGCCAGCAGCATAAGCCTTACCTACGAGCAGTACTTC. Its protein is CASSISLTYEQYF.

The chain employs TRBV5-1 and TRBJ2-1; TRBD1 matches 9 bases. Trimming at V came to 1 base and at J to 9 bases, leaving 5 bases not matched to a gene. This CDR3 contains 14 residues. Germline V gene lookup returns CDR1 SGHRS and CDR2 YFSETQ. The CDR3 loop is CASSLRTGESEQFF. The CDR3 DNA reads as TGCGCCAGCAGCTTGAGGACAGGGGAGAGTGAGCAGTTCTTC.

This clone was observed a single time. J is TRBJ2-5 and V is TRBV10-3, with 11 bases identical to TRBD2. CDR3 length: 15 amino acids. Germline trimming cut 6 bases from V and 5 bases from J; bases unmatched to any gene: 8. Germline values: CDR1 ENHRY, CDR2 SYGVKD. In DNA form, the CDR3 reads TGTGCCATCAGGGGCTCTAGCGGGGGGAAGGAGACCCAGTACTTC. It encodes CAIRGSSGGKETQYF.

The CDR3 coding sequence is TGTGCCAGCAGTGTGGGGGGATTCTACGAGCAGTACTTC. This codes for CASSVGGFYEQYF. The chain couples TRBV6-1 to TRBJ2-7; perhaps TRBD2 as D (6 bases). Trimming stripped 4 bases from V and 3 bases from J, with 10 bases between. CDR1 and CDR2 from the germline V gene are MNHNS and SASEGT. This CDR3 region has 13 residues.

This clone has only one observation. In DNA form, the CDR3 reads TGTGCCTGGAAGGCGGGGGGCACAGATACGCAGTATTTT. Its protein product is CAWKAGGTDTQYF. The chain has TRBV30 and TRBJ2-3; 7 bases match TRBD2. Germline V gene data show CDR1 as GTSNPN and CDR2 as SVGIG (reference sequence). J gave up 1 base and V 4 bases, and 2 bases lay outside the gene matches. This CDR3 is 13 amino acids long.

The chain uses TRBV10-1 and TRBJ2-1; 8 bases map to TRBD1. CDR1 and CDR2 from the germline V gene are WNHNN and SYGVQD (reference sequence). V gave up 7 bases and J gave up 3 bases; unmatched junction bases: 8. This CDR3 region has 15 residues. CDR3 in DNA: TGCGCCAGCACCCCCCGGGACAGGATCTACAATGAGCAGTTCTTC. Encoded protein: CASTPRDRIYNEQFF.

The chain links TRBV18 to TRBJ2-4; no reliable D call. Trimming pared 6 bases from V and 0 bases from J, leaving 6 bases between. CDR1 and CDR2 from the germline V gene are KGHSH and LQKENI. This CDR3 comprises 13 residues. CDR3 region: CASSSVAKNIQYF. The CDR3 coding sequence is TGTGCCAGCTCCTCGGTAGCCAAAAACATTCAGTACTTC.

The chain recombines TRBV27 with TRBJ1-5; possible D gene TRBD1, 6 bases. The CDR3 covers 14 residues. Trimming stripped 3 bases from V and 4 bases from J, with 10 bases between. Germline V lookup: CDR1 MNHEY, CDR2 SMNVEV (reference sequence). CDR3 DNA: TGTGCCAGCAGTTTTGGGACACCTAATCAGCCCCAGCATTTT. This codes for CASSFGTPNQPQHF.

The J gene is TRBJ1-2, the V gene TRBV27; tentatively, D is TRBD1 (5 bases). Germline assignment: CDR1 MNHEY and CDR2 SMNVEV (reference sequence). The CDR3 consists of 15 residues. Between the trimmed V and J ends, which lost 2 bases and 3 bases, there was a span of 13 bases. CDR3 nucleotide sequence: TGTGCCAGCAGTTTAGCGGGGGGGATCGACTATGGCTACACCTTC. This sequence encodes CASSLAGGIDYGYTF.

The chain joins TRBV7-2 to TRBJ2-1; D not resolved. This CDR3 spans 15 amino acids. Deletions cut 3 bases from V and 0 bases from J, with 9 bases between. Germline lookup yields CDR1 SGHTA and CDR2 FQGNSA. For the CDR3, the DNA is TGTGCCAGCAGCTTTTATAAGAGCTCCTACAATGAGCAGTTCTTC. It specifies CASSFYKSSYNEQFF.

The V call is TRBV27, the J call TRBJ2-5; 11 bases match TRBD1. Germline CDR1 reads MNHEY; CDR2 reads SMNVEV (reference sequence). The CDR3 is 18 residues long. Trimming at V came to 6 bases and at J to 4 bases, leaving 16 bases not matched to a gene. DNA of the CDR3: TGTGCCAGCAGCCTTAACCCCCGGACAGGGGGCTATGGAGAGACCCAGTACTTC. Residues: CASSLNPRTGGYGETQYF.

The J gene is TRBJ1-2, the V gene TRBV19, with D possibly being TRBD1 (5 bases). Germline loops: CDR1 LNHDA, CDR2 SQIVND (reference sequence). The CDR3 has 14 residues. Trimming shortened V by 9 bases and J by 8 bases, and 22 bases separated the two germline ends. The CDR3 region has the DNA TGTGCCAGCGGTTTCTCGATCGCCTCAGGGGGCTACACCTTC. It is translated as CASGFSIASGGYTF.

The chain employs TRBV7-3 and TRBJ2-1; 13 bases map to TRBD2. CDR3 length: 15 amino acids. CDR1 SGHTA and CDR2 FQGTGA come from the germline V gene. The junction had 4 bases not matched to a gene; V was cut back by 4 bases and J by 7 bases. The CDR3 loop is CASSYTSGGANEQFF. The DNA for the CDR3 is TGTGCCAGCAGCTACACTAGCGGGGGGGCAAATGAGCAGTTCTTC.

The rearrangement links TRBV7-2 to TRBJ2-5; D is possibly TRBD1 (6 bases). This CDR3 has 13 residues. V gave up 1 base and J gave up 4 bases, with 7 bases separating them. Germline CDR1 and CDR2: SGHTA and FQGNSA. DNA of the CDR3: TGTGCCAGCAGCTTAGGGGGGCGAGAGACCCAGTACTTC. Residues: CASSLGGRETQYF.

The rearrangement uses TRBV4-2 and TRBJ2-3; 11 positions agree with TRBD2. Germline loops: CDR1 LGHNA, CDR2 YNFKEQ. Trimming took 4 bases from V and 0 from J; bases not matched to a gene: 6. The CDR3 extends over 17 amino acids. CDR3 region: CASSPGLAGSSTDTQYF. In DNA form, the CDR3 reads TGTGCCAGCAGCCCCGGACTAGCGGGTTCTAGCACAGATACGCAGTATTTT.

Here the CDR3 DNA reads TGTGCCAGCAGTTTACAGGGACCCGCGAACACCGGGGAGCTGTTTTTT. It yields the protein CASSLQGPANTGELFF. The J gene is TRBJ2-2, the V gene TRBV6-5; a possible D gene is TRBD1 (6 bases). The CDR3 spans 16 residues. Trimming shortened V by 4 bases and J by 0 bases, and 12 bases separated the two germline ends. The germline V gene has CDR1 MNHEY and CDR2 SVGAGI.

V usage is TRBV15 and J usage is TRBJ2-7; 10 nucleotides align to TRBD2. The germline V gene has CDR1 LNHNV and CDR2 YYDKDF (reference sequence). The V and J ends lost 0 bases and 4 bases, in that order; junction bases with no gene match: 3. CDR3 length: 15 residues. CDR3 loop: CATSRDTSGVYEQYF. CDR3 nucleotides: TGTGCCACCAGCAGAGATACTAGCGGGGTGTACGAGCAGTACTTC.

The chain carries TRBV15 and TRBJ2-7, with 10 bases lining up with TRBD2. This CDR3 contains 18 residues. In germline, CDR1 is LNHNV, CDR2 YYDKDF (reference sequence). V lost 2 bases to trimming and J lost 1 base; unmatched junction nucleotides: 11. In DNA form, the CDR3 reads TGTGCCACCAGCAGATCCCGCTTACTAGCGGGGATTTCCTACGAGCAGTACTTC. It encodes CATSRSRLLAGISYEQYF.